Sequencing of this T cell receptor beta chain was carried out in a study of regulatory T cells in long-lasting Graves disease. The sample holds many counts of this clonotype. The ends were cut back, 5 bases at V and 0 bases at J, with 7 bases in the middle. Germline CDR1 reads MNHNS; CDR2 reads SASEGT. The CDR3 totals 13 residues. Arm-PCR of CDR3 regions and iRepertoire HTBI primers were the basis on which TCR beta libraries were built. TCRdb processed the multiplex PCR reads anew with MiXCR; each CDR3 protein has one entry. The table records roughly 610,000 distinct CDR3 sequences, approximately 16% of them present only once. The time point was: newly diagnosed GD, antithyroid drugs for less than 3 months. With RNA extracted from PBMCs as input, the TCR library was made. In addition, the sample was reused for a study of T cells in Graves' hyperthyroidism and ophthalmopathy.

The starting material was peripheral blood mononuclear cells (PBMCs), obtained at new diagnosis, from a patient treated with antithyroid drugs. The receptor comes from a man between 18 and 35 years old with Graves disease. The chain is built from TRBV6-1 and TRBJ1-2; D gene ambiguous. CDR3 amino acids: CASSIRANYGYTF. In DNA, the CDR3 is TGTGCCAGCAGTATCCGAGCTAACTATGGCTACACCTTC.